A selection of T cell receptor beta chains follows, all from one sample in a study of regulatory T cells in long-lasting Graves disease. TCRdb reprocessed the multiplex PCR reads with MiXCR, giving one entry per CDR3 protein. Of hundreds of thousands of distinct CDR3 sequences listed, around 30% are singletons. The specimen was peripheral blood mononuclear cells (PBMCs), collected when the disease was refractory, from a patient treated with antithyroid drugs. These receptors were collected from a female donor with Graves disease. Both conserved end residues are part of each CDR3. The D gene is left open where the match is weak. Size is stated for part of the rows, as once, few or many counts, or as a class when the clone is expanded.

few,-,TRBJ1-2,TRBV6-1,TGTGCCAGCAGTGGAGGGACTAACTATGGCTACACCTTC,CASSGGTNYGYTF
-,-,TRBJ2-7,TRBV20-1,TGCAGTGCTAGTTTCGTCGGAGGGTCCCCCTACGAGCAGTACTTC,CSASFVGGSPYEQYF
-,-,TRBJ2-3,TRBV29-1,TGCAGCGTCGAAGGCGTTAGCACAGATACGCAGTATTTT,CSVEGVSTDTQYF
few,-,TRBJ1-2,TRBV3-1,TGTGCCAGCAGCCAATCACAGGGATTATATGGCTACACCTTC,CASSQSQGLYGYTF
few,-,TRBJ1-2,TRBV18,TGTGCCAGCTCACCGAAGGCTCTCTATGGCTACACCTTC,CASSPKALYGYTF
-,-,TRBJ1-5,TRBV19,TGTGCCAGTACCCTGGATCTTACGAAGGAGCCCCAGCATTTT,CASTLDLTKEPQHF
-,-,TRBJ1-1,TRBV12-3/TRBV12-4,TGTGCCAGCAGAGACTGGGACACTGAAGCTTTCTTT,CASRDWDTEAFF
-,TRBD1,TRBJ1-5,TRBV24-1,TGTGCCACCAGTGACCCGGGACAGGGTGCTGAGCCCCAGCATTTT,CATSDPGQGAEPQHF
-,-,TRBJ1-2,TRBV2,TGTGCCAGATGGGGCCTCATAGATTATGGCTACACCTTC,CARWGLIDYGYTF
many,-,TRBJ1-2,TRBV28,TGTGCCAGCAGTTCTGCAATAAATGGCTACACCTTC,CASSSAINGYTF
many,-,TRBJ2-5,TRBV6-1,TGTGCCAGCAGCCCCACCCCCCTACAAGAGACCCAGTACTTC,CASSPTPLQETQYF
many,-,TRBJ2-5,TRBV11-2,TGTGCCAGCAGTGTGGGGGTAGACACGCAAGAGACCCAGTACTTC,CASSVGVDTQETQYF
-,-,TRBJ1-2,TRBV29-1,TGCAGCGTTGCCCCGCCTAACCACGGGGTCTATGGCTACACCTTC,CSVAPPNHGVYGYTF
few,-,TRBJ1-1,TRBV9,TGTGCCAGCAGCGTAGCTGGGGCGAACACTGAAGCTTTCTTT,CASSVAGANTEAFF
few,-,TRBJ2-5,TRBV20-1,TGCAGTGCTAATCTAGGGCTCCTGGGCCAAGAGACCCAGTACTTC,CSANLGLLGQETQYF
many,-,TRBJ1-1,TRBV6-1,TGTGCCAGCAGAAGGAGGTTGGGACACCAGAACACTGAAGCTTTCTTT,CASRRRLGHQNTEAFF
few,-,TRBJ1-5,TRBV6-1,TGTGCCAGCAGTGACCGGCCCCTCAGCAATCAGCCCCAGCATTTT,CASSDRPLSNQPQHF
-,TRBD2,TRBJ2-7,TRBV14,TGTGCCAGCAGCCCTCCGTGGCCTAGCGGGACTTCGTCCTACGAGCAGTACTTC,CASSPPWPSGTSSYEQYF
-,TRBD1,TRBJ1-1,TRBV29-1,TGCAGCGTTGAACCCATGATGACAGGGTCGAACACTGAAGCTTTCTTT,CSVEPMMTGSNTEAFF
many,TRBD2,TRBJ2-5,TRBV11-2,TGTGCCAGCAGCTTTGAGTCAGCGGGAGGACAAGAGACCCAGTACTTC,CASSFESAGGQETQYF
-,-,TRBJ1-5,TRBV7-2,TGTGCCAGCAGCTTAGGCGGCAGGGGCCATCAGCCCCAGCATTTT,CASSLGGRGHQPQHF
-,-,TRBJ1-1,TRBV20-1,TGCAGTGCTAACCCTTCCCAGTTGACTGAAGCTTTCTTT,CSANPSQLTEAFF
-,TRBD1,TRBJ1-1,TRBV28,TGTGCCAGCAGTCCTATCGACAGGGAGGACACTGAAGCTTTCTTT,CASSPIDREDTEAFF
many,-,TRBJ1-5,TRBV12-5,TGTGCTAGTGGTAAGAATCAGCCCCAGCATTTT,CASGKNQPQHF
-,-,TRBJ1-1,TRBV15,TGTGCCACCAGCAGAGTGGAGGACGGCACTGAAGCTTTCTTT,CATSRVEDGTEAFF
-,TRBD2,TRBJ2-2,TRBV3-1,TGTGCCAGCGGACAAATGGGACTAGCGGGAGCCGGGGAGCTGTTTTTT,CASGQMGLAGAGELFF
once,TRBD1,TRBJ1-1,TRBV29-1,TGCAGCGCCTCGGGACAGGCGAGCGCTGAAGCTTTCTTT,CSASGQASAEAFF
many,TRBD2,TRBJ2-5,TRBV12-5,TGTGCTAGTGGTTTGGTGGAAAGCGGGAGAATGATGGAGACCCAGTACTTC,CASGLVESGRMMETQYF
many,-,TRBJ1-1,TRBV3-1,TGTGCCAGTAAATACAGGGACACTGAAGCTTTCTTT,CASKYRDTEAFF
many,-,TRBJ1-1,TRBV27,TGTGCCAGCAGCTTTGGCGGGGGGAACACTGAAGCTTTCTTT,CASSFGGGNTEAFF
-,-,TRBJ1-1,TRBV5-1,TGCGCCAGTGCTCCGGGGAATATGAACACTGAAGCTTTCTTT,CASAPGNMNTEAFF
few,-,TRBJ1-1,TRBV6-1,TGTGCCAGCAGTGAAATCAGGTACCGGGCTTTCTTT,CASSEIRYRAFF
-,TRBD1,TRBJ1-2,TRBV27,TGTGCCAGCAGTGTCAGACAGGGTGGAGGCTACACCTTC,CASSVRQGGGYTF
few,-,TRBJ1-1,TRBV30,TGTGCCTGGATCCGGAACACTGAAGCTTTCTTT,CAWIRNTEAFF
-,TRBD2,TRBJ2-1,TRBV7-9,TGTGCCAGCAGCCAGGGACTAGCGGGGCTCAATGAGCAGTTCTTC,CASSQGLAGLNEQFF
once,TRBD2,TRBJ2-7,TRBV20-1,TGCAGTGCTCTGACTAGCGGGAGATCCTACGAGGCCGAGCAGTACTTC,CSALTSGRSYEAEQYF
many,TRBD1,TRBJ1-1,TRBV6-1,TGTGCCAGCAGACGGGACAGGGCAAACACTGAAGCTTTCTTT,CASRRDRANTEAFF
-,-,TRBJ1-2,TRBV7-9,TGTGCCAGCAGCTTCGTAACAGCTAACTATGGCTACACCTTC,CASSFVTANYGYTF
-,-,TRBJ1-1,TRBV15,TGTGCCACCAGCAGAGAAGACAGGACTGAAGCTTTCTTT,CATSREDRTEAFF
-,TRBD1,TRBJ1-1,TRBV4-2,TGTGCCAGCGGACAGGGTGCGGGGACTGAAGCTTTCTTT,CASGQGAGTEAFF
once,-,TRBJ2-7,TRBV30,TGTGCCTGGAGTATGACCCACTCCGAGCAGTACTTC,CAWSMTHSEQYF
few,-,TRBJ2-7,TRBV5-1,TGCGCCAGCAGCTTGCGGACAGCCTACGAGCAGTACTTC,CASSLRTAYEQYF